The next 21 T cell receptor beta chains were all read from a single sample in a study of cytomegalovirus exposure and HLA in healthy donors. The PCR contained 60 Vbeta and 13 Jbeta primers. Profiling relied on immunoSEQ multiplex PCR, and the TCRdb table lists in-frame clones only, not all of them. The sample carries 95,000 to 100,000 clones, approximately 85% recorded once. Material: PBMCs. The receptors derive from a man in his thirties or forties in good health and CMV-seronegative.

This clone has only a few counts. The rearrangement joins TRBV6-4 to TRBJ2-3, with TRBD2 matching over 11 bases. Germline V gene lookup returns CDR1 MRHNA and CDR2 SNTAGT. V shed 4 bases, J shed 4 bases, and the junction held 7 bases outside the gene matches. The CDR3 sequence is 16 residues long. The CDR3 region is CASSVPTSGSADTQYF. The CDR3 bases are TGTGCCAGCAGTGTCCCAACTAGCGGGAGTGCAGATACGCAGTATTTT.

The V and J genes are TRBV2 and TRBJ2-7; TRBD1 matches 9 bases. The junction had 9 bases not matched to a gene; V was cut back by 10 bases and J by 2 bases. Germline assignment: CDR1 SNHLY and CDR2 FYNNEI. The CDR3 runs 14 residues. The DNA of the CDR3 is TGTGCCACGAGAACAGGGGGCGCCCCCTACGAGCAGTACTTC. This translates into CATRTGGAPYEQYF.

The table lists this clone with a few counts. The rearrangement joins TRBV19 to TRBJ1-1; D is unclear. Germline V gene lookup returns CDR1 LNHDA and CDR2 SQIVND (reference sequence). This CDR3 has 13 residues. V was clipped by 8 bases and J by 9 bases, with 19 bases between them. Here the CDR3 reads CASRTRDTGKAFF. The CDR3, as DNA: TGTGCCAGTCGGACTAGAGACACGGGAAAAGCTTTCTTT.

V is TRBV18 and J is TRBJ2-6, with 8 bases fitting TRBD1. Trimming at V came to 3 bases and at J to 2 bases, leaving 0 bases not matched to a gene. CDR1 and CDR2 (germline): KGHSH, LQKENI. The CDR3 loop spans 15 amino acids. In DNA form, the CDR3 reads TGTGCCAGCTCACCGACAGGGGCTGGGGCCAACGTCCTGACTTTC. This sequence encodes CASSPTGAGANVLTF.

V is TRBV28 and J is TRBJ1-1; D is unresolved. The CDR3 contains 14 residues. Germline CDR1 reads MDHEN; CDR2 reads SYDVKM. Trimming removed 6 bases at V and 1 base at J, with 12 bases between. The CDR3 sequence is CASSPWRANTEAFF. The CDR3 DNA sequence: TGTGCCAGCAGCCCCTGGAGAGCGAACACTGAAGCTTTCTTT. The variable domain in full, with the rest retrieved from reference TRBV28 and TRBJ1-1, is DVKVTQSSRYLVKRTGEKVFLECVQDMDHENMFWYRQDPGLGLRLIYFSYDVKMKEKGDIPEGYSVSREKKERFSLILESASTNQTSMYLCASSPWRANTEAFFGQGTRLTVV.

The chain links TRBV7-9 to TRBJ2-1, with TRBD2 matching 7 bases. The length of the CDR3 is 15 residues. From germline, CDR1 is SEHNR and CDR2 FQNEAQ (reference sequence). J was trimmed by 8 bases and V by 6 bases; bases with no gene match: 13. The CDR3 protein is CASRDGRGFHDEQFF. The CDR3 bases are TGTGCCAGCAGAGATGGGCGGGGGTTTCACGATGAGCAGTTCTTC.

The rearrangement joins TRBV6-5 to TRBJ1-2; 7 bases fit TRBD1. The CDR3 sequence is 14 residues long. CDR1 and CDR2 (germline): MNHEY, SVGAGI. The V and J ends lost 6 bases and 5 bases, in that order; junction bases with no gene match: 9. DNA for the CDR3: TGTGCCAGCAGCCCCGGGACAGCTCTATATGGCTACACCTTC. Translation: CASSPGTALYGYTF.

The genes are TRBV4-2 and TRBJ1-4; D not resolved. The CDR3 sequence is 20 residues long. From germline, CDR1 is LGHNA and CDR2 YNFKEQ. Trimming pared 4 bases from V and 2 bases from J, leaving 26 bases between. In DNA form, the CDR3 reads TGTGCCAGCAGCCGAACTAGAGTCATTGGGCTTTCGCAGACTAATGAAAAACTGTTTTTT. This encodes CASSRTRVIGLSQTNEKLFF.

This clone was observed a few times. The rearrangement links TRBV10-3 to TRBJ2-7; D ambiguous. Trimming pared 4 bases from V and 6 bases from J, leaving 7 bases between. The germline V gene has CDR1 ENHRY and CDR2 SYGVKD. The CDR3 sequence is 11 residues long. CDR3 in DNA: TGTGCCATCAGTGTAGACTCCGAGCAGTACTTC. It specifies CAISVDSEQYF.

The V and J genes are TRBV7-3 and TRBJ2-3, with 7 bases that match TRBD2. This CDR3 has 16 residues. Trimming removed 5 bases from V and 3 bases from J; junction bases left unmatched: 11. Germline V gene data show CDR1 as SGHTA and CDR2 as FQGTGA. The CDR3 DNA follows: TGTGCCAGCAGCCCATACGGGGGTAGCGGGACAGATACGCAGTATTTT. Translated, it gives CASSPYGGSGTDTQYF.

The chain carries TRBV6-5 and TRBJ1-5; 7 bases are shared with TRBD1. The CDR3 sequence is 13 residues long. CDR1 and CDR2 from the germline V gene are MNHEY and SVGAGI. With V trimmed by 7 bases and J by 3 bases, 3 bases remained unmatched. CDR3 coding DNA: TGTGCCAGCAAGCAGGGGGTCAATCAGCCCCAGCATTTT. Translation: CASKQGVNQPQHF.

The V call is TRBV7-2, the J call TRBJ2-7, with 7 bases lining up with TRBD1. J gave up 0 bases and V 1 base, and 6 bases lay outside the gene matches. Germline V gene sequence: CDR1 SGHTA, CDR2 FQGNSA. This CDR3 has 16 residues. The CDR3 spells CASSLVSGGYSYEQYF. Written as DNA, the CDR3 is TGTGCCAGCAGCTTAGTGTCAGGGGGTTACTCCTACGAGCAGTACTTC. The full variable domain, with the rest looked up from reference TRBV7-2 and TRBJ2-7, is GAGVSQSPSNKVTEKGKDVELRCDPISGHTALYWYRQSLGQGLEFLIYFQGNSAPDKSGLPSDRFSAERTGGSVSTLTIQRTQQEDSAVYLCASSLVSGGYSYEQYFGPGTRLTVT.

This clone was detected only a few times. For the CDR3, the DNA is TGTGCCAGCAGTACACGACGAGGCACTGAAGCTTTCTTT. As protein: CASSTRRGTEAFF. The chain links TRBV6-1 to TRBJ1-1; no definite D call. V was pared by 5 bases and J by 4 bases, with 11 bases between. CDR1 is MNHNS and CDR2 is SASEGT in the germline V gene. The CDR3 is made up of 13 amino acids.

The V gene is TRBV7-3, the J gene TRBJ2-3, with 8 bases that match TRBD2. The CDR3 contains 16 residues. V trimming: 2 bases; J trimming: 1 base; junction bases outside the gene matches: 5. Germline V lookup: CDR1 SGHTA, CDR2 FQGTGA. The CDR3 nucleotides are TGTGCCAGCAGCTTATTCGCGGGAGGTGGCACAGATACGCAGTATTTT. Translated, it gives CASSLFAGGGTDTQYF. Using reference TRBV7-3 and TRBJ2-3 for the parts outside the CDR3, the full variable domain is GAGVSQTPSNKVTEKGKYVELRCDPISGHTALYWYRQSLGQGPEFLIYFQGTGAADDSGLPNDRFFAVRPEGSVSTLKIQRTERGDSAVYLCASSLFAGGGTDTQYFGPGTRLTVL.

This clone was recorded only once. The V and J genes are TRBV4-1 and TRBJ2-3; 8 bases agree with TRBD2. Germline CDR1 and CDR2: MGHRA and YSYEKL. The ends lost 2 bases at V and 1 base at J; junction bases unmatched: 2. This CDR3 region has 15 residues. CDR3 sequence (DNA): TGCGCCAGCAGCCAACTAGCGGGTGGCACAGATACGCAGTATTTT. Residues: CASSQLAGGTDTQYF.

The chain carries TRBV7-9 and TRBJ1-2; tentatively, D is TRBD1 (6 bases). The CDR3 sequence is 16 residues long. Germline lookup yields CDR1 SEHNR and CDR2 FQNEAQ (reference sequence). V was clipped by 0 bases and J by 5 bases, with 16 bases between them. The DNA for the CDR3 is TGTGCCAGCAGCTTAGCGGAATCAGGGGAGAGGTATGGCTACACCTTC. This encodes CASSLAESGERYGYTF.

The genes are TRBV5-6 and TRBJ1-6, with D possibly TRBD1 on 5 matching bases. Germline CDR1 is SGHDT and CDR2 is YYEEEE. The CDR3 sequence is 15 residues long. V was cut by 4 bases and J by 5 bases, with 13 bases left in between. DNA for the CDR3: TGTGCCAGCAGCGGCGGGACGGAAGATAATTCACCCCTCCACTTT. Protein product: CASSGGTEDNSPLHF.

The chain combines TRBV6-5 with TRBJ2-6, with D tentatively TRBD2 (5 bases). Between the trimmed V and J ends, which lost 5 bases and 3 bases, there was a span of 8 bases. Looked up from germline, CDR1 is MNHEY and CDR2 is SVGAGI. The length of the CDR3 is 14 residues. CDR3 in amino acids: CASSTGDGANVLTF. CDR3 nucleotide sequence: TGTGCCAGCAGTACCGGGGATGGGGCCAACGTCCTGACTTTC.

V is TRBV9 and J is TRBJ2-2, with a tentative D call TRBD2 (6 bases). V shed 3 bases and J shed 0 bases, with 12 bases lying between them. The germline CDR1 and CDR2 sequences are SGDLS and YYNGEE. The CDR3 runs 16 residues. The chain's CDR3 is CASSATLATNTGELFF. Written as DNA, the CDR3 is TGTGCCAGCAGCGCCACACTAGCAACGAACACCGGGGAGCTGTTTTTT.

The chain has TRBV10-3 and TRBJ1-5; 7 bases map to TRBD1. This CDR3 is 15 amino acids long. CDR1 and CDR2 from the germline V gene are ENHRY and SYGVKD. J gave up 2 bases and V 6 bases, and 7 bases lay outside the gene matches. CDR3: CAISDLDRGNQPQHF. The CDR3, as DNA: TGTGCCATCAGCGACCTTGACAGGGGCAATCAGCCCCAGCATTTT.

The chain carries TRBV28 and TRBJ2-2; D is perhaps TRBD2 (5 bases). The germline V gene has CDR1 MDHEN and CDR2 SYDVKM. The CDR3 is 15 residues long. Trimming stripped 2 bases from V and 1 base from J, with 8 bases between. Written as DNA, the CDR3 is TGTGCCAGCAGTTTAAGAGGGTTGAACACCGGGGAGCTGTTTTTT. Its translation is CASSLRGLNTGELFF. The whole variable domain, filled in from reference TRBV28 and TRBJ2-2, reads DVKVTQSSRYLVKRTGEKVFLECVQDMDHENMFWYRQDPGLGLRLIYFSYDVKMKEKGDIPEGYSVSREKKERFSLILESASTNQTSMYLCASSLRGLNTGELFFGEGSRLTVL.